The sequence of this T cell receptor (beta chain) was determined in a study of blood T cell repertoires in COVID-19. TCRdb's copy holds only in-frame clones and misses some; the assay was immunoSEQ multiplex PCR. This table has under 150,000 clones, around nine tenths appearing once. The ends were cut back, 4 bases at V and 0 bases at J, with 13 bases in the middle. Germline V lookup: CDR1 KGHDR, CDR2 SFDVKD. The CDR3 length is 16 residues. The sequence was collected from a woman between 40 and 50 years old with acute or convalescent COVID-19. V is TRBV24-1 and J is TRBJ2-3; possibly TRBD1 for D (6 bases). The source material was peripheral blood. CDR3 nucleotide sequence: TGTGCCACCAGTGACCACGGGACACCTAGCACAGATACGCAGTATTTT. This encodes CATSDHGTPSTDTQYF.